This T cell receptor beta chain was identified in a study of PD-1 blockade in classical Hodgkin lymphoma. This clone was seen a few times. CDR1 is MDHEN, CDR2 SYDVKM, per germline. J lost 3 bases, V lost 4 bases, and 9 bases had no gene match. This CDR3 contains 16 residues. There was relapse after autologous stem cell transplantation in every patient, and there was variation in brentuximab vedotin exposure. Data came from immunoSEQ multiplex PCR; TCRdb stores just in-frame clones and leaves some out. The table lists roughly 15,000 clones, over 55% of them singletons. J is TRBJ2-7 and V is TRBV28; 10 nucleotides line up with TRBD2. The receptor was isolated from a human donor with classical Hodgkin lymphoma. The material sequenced was peripheral blood mononuclear cells (PBMCs), taken before the second cycle of nivolumab. CDR3: CASSSSGLAAYYEQYF. Written as DNA, the CDR3 is TGTGCCAGCAGTTCCTCCGGACTAGCGGCCTACTACGAGCAGTACTTC.